A single T cell receptor (beta chain) is shown here with its context. The antigen is unknown. Other nucleotide sequences from this sample produce the same CDR3. In nominal health when sampled, donors likely had unrecorded immune exposures nonetheless. With 60 Vbeta and 13 Jbeta primers, the PCR was carried out. Clones were sequenced by immunoSEQ multiplex PCR, and TCRdb holds only the in-frame ones, with some missing. The data contain over 100,000 clones, around 77% of them singletons. This entry comes from a study of cytomegalovirus exposure and HLA in healthy donors. General study results and limits: There were reportedly fewer N-insertions in an Asian-associated ancestry cluster than the roughly 670-donor mean, in a later analysis. Productive status was seen about 90% or about 30% of the time for most TCR beta V segments in an earlier analysis. Analysis was carried out at a later point, and it linked a missense DCLRE1C variant to TCR beta V- and J-gene trimming.

J gave up 2 bases and V 0 bases, and 1 base lay outside the gene matches. Germline V gene lookup returns CDR1 MRHNA and CDR2 SNTAGT. The CDR3 length is 16 residues. The V call is TRBV6-4, the J call TRBJ2-3; TRBD2 matches 11 bases. The material sequenced was PBMCs. This TCR was recovered from a man in his forties in good health and CMV-seropositive. CDR3 in amino acids: CASSDSSGGATDTQYF. The CDR3 bases are TGTGCCAGCAGTGACTCTAGCGGGGGGGCCACAGATACGCAGTATTTT.